The 8 T cell receptor beta chains reported below all come from one sample, sequenced in a study of blood T cell repertoires in COVID-19. Sequenced by immunoSEQ multiplex PCR; TCRdb stores in-frame clones only, minus some. In the table there are just over 90,000 clones, approximately 80% of which are singletons. The sequenced material came from peripheral blood. The receptors originated from a human donor in a cohort sampled during active COVID-19.

V is TRBV18 and J is TRBJ2-1, with 12 bases that match TRBD2. Germline V gene sequence: CDR1 KGHSH, CDR2 LQKENI. This CDR3 comprises 16 residues. With V trimmed by 3 bases and J by 8 bases, 8 bases remained unmatched. The CDR3 DNA sequence: TGTGCCAGCTCACCGCCGACTAGCGGGAGAAGGGATGAGCAGTTCTTC. Residues: CASSPPTSGRRDEQFF.

This chain joins TRBV5-1 and TRBJ1-6, with D unclear. V shed 6 bases and J shed 0 bases, with 7 bases lying between them. This CDR3 comprises 14 residues. The V gene's germline CDR1 is SGHRS and CDR2 YFSETQ. CDR3 DNA: TGCGCCAGCATGGGGAGCTCCTATAATTCACCCCTCCACTTT. It codes for CASMGSSYNSPLHF.

The chain joins TRBV9 to TRBJ2-4; 7 bases line up with TRBD2. CDR1 and CDR2 (germline): SGDLS, YYNGEE. The CDR3 has 14 amino acids. V trimming: 2 bases; J trimming: 6 bases; junction bases outside the gene matches: 5. CDR3 nucleotide sequence: TGTGCCAGCAGCGTCTGGGGGGAGGGAAACATTCAGTACTTC. Translating it yields CASSVWGEGNIQYF.

The rearrangement joins TRBV6-5 to TRBJ1-3, with a tentative D call TRBD1 (6 bases). CDR3 length: 15 amino acids. The germline gives CDR1 MNHEY, CDR2 SVGAGI. V gave up 7 bases and J gave up 2 bases, with 15 bases separating them. The CDR3, as DNA: TGTGCCAGCAACCCCAACGGGGGGCCTGGAAACACCATATATTTT. It yields the protein CASNPNGGPGNTIYF.

V usage is TRBV6-6 and J usage is TRBJ1-1; TRBD1 matches 8 bases. The CDR3 is made up of 15 amino acids. The germline V gene encodes CDR1 MNHNY and CDR2 SVGAGI (reference sequence). Trimming at V came to 0 bases and at J to 5 bases, leaving 5 bases not matched to a gene. This CDR3 reads CASSYSDREGTEAFF. As DNA, the CDR3 is TGTGCCAGCAGTTACTCGGACAGGGAGGGTACTGAAGCTTTCTTT.

The V call is TRBV12-3 or TRBV12-4, the J call TRBJ2-2; maybe TRBD1 (6 bases). The CDR3 length is 12 residues. The V gene lost 3 bases and the J gene lost 13 bases, with 12 bases spanning the gap. The CDR3 nucleotides are TGTGCCAGCAGTTTGCAGGGGTTGGGGCTGTTTTTT. This gives the protein CASSLQGLGLFF.

The V and J genes are TRBV28 and TRBJ2-1; 10 positions agree with TRBD2. CDR3 length: 15 amino acids. Germline CDR1 is MDHEN and CDR2 is SYDVKM. J was trimmed by 2 bases and V by 9 bases; bases with no gene match: 7. This CDR3 is CASFSGRPTYNEQFF. The CDR3 DNA reads TGTGCCAGTTTTAGCGGGAGGCCTACCTACAATGAGCAGTTCTTC.

The J gene is TRBJ2-7, the V gene TRBV4-1, with TRBD1 identical over 10 bases. V lost 4 bases and J lost 0; bases outside the gene matches: 6. CDR3 length: 16 amino acids. Germline CDR1 and CDR2: MGHRA and YSYEKL. This chain's CDR3 is CASSLGQGKSSYEQYF. The CDR3 region has the DNA TGCGCCAGCAGCCTGGGACAGGGGAAATCCTCCTACGAGCAGTACTTC.